Here is one T cell receptor (beta chain) with its context. The antigen is not known. The data belong to a study of T cells in Graves' hyperthyroidism and ophthalmopathy. General study findings and limits: Blood samples included most of the expanded thyroid clonotypes exceeding 0.001.

CDR1 DFQATT and CDR2 SNEGSKA come from the germline V gene (reference sequence). CDR3 length: 14 amino acids. V was pared by 4 bases and J by 5 bases, with 6 bases of the junction left unmatched. RNA transcripts yielded amplified TCR beta CDR3 regions. HTBI primers were the set used in a first-round RT-PCR of the TCR CDR3. MiXCR, applied by TCRdb to the multiplex PCR reads, yields one record per CDR3 protein. Here the sample spans 530,000 or so distinct CDR3 sequences, under 20% being singletons. The TCR comes from a woman aged 18 to 35 with Graves' ophthalmopathy. The sequenced sample consisted of blood. The rearrangement uses TRBV20-1 and TRBJ1-5, with 9 bases aligning to TRBD1. The CDR3 DNA follows: TGCAGTGCTATCGGGGACAGGGTTGATCAGCCCCAGCATTTT. Its protein product is CSAIGDRVDQPQHF.